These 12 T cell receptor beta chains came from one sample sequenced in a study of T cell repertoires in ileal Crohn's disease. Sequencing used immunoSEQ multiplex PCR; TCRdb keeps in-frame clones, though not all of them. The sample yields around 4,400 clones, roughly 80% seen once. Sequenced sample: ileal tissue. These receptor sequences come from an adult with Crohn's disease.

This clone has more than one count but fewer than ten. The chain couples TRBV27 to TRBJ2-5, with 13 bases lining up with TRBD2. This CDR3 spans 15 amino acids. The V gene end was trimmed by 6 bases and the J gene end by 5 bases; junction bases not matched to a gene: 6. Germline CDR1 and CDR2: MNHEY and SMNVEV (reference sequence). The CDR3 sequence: CASRSGLAGLETQYF. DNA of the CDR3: TGTGCCAGCAGATCGGGACTAGCGGGATTGGAGACCCAGTACTTC.

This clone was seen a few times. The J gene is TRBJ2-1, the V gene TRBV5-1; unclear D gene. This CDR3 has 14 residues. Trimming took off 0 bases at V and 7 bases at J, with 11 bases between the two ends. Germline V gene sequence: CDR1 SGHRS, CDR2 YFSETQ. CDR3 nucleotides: TGCGCCAGCAGCTTGGGCGACACCGTAAATGAGCAGTTCTTC. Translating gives CASSLGDTVNEQFF.

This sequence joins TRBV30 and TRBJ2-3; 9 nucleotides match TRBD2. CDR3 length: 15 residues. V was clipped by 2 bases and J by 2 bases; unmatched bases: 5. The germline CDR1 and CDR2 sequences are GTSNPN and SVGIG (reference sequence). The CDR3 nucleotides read TGTGCCTGGAGTCCTCTAGCGGGATCCACAGATACGCAGTATTTT. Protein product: CAWSPLAGSTDTQYF.

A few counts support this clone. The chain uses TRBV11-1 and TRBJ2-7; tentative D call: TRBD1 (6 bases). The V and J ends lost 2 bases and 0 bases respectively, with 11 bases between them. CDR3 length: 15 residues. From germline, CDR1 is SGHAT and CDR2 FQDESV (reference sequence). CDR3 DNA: TGTGCCAGCAGCTTAACGACAGGCAGCTCCTACGAGCAGTACTTC. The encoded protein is CASSLTTGSSYEQYF.

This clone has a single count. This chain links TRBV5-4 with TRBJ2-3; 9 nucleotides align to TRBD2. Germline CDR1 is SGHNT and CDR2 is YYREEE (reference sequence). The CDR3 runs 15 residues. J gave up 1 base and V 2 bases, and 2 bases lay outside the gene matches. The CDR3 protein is CASSLAGGGTDTQYF. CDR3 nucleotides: TGTGCCAGCAGCTTAGCGGGAGGTGGCACAGATACGCAGTATTTT.

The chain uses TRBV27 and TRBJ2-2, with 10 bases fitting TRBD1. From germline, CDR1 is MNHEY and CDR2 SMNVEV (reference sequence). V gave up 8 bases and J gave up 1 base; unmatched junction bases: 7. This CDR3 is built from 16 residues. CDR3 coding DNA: TGTGCCAGCCCGCCGGGACAGGGGAAGAACACCGGGGAGCTGTTTTTT. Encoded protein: CASPPGQGKNTGELFF.

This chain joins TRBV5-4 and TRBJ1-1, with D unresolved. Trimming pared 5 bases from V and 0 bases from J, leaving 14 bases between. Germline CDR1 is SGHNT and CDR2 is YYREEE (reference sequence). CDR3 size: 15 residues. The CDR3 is CASSPAQSVNTEAFF. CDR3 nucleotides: TGTGCCAGCAGTCCAGCGCAGTCAGTGAACACTGAAGCTTTCTTT. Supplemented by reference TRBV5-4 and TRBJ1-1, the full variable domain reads ETGVTQSPTHLIKTRGQQVTLRCSSQSGHNTVSWYQQALGQGPQFIFQYYREEENGRGNFPPRFSGLQFPNYSSELNVNALELDDSALYLCASSPAQSVNTEAFFGQGTRLTVV.

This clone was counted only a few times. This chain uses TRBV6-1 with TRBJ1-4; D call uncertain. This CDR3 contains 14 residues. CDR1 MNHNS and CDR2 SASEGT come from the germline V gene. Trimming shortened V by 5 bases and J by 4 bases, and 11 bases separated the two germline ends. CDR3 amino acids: CASSLKRLNEKLFF. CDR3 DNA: TGTGCCAGCAGTCTAAAGAGACTTAATGAAAAACTGTTTTTT.

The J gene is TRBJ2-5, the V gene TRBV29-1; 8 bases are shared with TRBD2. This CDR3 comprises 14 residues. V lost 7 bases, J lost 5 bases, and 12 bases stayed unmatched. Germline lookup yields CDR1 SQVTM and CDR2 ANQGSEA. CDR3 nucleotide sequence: TGCAGCGCCCGGGGTGCGGGGGGCCGGGAGACCCAGTACTTC. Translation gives CSARGAGGRETQYF.

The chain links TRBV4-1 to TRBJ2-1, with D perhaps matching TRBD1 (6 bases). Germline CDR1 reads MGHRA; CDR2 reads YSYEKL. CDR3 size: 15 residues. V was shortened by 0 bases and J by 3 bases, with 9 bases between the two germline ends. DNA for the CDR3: TGCGCCAGCAGCCAAGACAGGGGAAACTACAATGAGCAGTTCTTC. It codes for CASSQDRGNYNEQFF.

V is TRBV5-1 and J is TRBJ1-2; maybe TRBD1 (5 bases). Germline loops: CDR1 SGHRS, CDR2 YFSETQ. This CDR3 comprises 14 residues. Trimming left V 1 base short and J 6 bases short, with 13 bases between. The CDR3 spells CASSLFGGEDGYTF. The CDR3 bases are TGCGCCAGCAGCTTGTTTGGGGGGGAGGATGGCTACACCTTC.

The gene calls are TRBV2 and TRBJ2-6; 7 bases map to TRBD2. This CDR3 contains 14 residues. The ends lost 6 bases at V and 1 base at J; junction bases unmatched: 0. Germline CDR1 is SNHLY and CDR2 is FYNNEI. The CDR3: CASRGGSGANVLTF. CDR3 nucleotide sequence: TGTGCCAGCAGGGGGGGGTCTGGGGCCAACGTCCTGACTTTC. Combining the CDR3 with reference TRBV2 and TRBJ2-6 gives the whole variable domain EPEVTQTPSHQVTQMGQEVILRCVPISNHLYFYWYRQILGQKVEFLVSFYNNEISEKSEIFDDQFSVERPDGSNFTLKIRSTKLEDSAMYFCASRGGSGANVLTFGAGSRLTVL.